This T cell receptor beta chain comes out of a study of cytomegalovirus exposure and HLA in healthy donors (dated by TCRdb to about 2017). Regarding the research as a whole: According to an earlier analysis of a few hundred of the donors, about 180 million T cells yielded some 110 million unique TCR beta sequences and around 280 Gb of sequence data. An early release covering 550 to 650 HLA-typed donors comprised 250 to 350 gigabases of sequencing data and tens of millions of unique TCR sequences. Of the approximately 400 genotyped donors, approximately 80% fell in the genetic ancestry cluster associated with self-reported Caucasian donors. The study aimed to test whether signatures of past pathogen exposure could be identified by cataloging public T cell receptors. The study used immunosequencing to profile the T cell repertoires of about 670 subjects and linked those repertoires to cytomegalovirus serostatus. Besides the first cohort of hundreds of subjects, a separate validation cohort made up of 95 to 150 different subjects was used. To predict cytomegalovirus infection status, the study brought together high-throughput TCR immunosequencing, statistical association of individual TCRs with disease status, and machine learning. In a later analysis, previously published TCR beta repertoires from about 670 donors were re-analyzed and high-resolution HLA genotyping was added so that TCR occurrence patterns could be studied. Rather than drawing on any new phenotypic data, the later analysis identified candidate immune exposures from TCR beta sequences and the way those sequences occurred across donors. An earlier analysis of several hundred of the donors applied high-throughput TCR beta sequencing to assess whether each TCR beta V gene segment acted as functional or pseudogenic. Alongside the repertoire data, information on donor age, sex, ethnicity and CMV serostatus was compiled. In a later genetic analysis, genome-wide SNP genotypes for about three fifths of the roughly 670 donors were used, and that subset was treated as a discovery cohort. All discovery cohort repertoires had been generated using a single sequencing platform. HLA typing included class I and class II loci at four-digit resolution. The number of donors typed differed by locus, with about 629-640 for A, B, C, DRB1 and DQB1, around 500 for DQA1, approximately 570 for DPA1, and about 450 for DPB1. Four or five DR-DQ haplotypes were treated as single units for association and clustering because of strong linkage in the cohort. On average, around 240,000 unique TCR beta nucleotide sequences were sequenced per donor among 398 genotyped donors of the cohort, with roughly 20% of those sequences being non-productive. Overall results and qualifications from the work: The only immune exposure information available for the cohort was CMV serostatus. According to a later analysis, TCR association rates differed among HLA loci, with DRB1 alleles showing the most associated TCRs and HLA-C alleles showing the fewest. A later analysis found that most CMV-associated TCR beta chains appeared HLA-restricted, with HLA associations seemingly driven largely by CMV exposure. About 17 rarely observed V segments, including chromosome 9 orphons, were excluded from the earlier analysis of about 600 of the donors because counts were too low. According to a later genetic analysis, donors in an Asian-associated ancestry cluster had fewer N-insertions in productive TCRs than the approximately 650-donor mean. A further reported finding was that TCR beta sequences accurately predicted the HLA-A and HLA-B alleles for most subjects in the first cohort. In a later analysis, 15,000 to 20,000 TCR beta sequences were associated with specific HLA alleles at a false discovery rate of 0.05. Strong co-occurrence of HLA alleles, especially DR and DQ, made assigning TCR associations to individual alleles difficult. Presence/absence analyses assumed roughly uniform sequencing depth across donors, an assumption that may not hold. In this cohort, only TCR beta chains were sequenced, and detectable features were limited by the absence of alpha or paired-chain data. Linkage disequilibrium might explain the correlated functional status among segregating V segments, but an unknown experimental factor could not be excluded. Cytomegalovirus status was reported to be diagnosed by the classifier with high specificity and sensitivity in both the original and validation cohorts. While some public TCRs were present in many individuals, most TCR sequences turned up only very rarely across donors. Because the 87-base-pair reads could not distinguish some IMGT-functional V segments, including TRBV6-2 and TRBV6-3, those segments were excluded. In a later analysis, HLA-associated TCR beta chains showed more clonal expansion and lower generation probabilities than non-associated chains that were equally common. In an earlier analysis of approximately 590 of the donors, most TCR beta V segments were observed in productive rearrangements about 87% or about 30% of the time, broadly matching IMGT annotations. A later genetic analysis associated a missense DCLRE1C variant with V-gene and J-gene trimming of TCR beta chains, and an independent cohort replicated the association. A cluster of highly shared sequence variants was judged likely to be a technical artifact of the sequencing pipeline. It was suggested by the authors that the approach could potentially be generalized to other disease states and immunological phenotypes. Three of the identified cytomegalovirus-associated TCR beta chains were confirmed in vitro to be specific for cytomegalovirus antigens. In the study, some 180 TCR beta chains were listed as associated with cytomegalovirus. HLA typing was unavailable for some donors at each locus, so association tests used only the typed subset. In a later analysis, several top co-occurrence clusters were reported to appear linked to parvovirus B19, influenza, CMV and Epstein-Barr virus.

Library generation was performed with the immunoSEQ multiplex PCR assay. For the multiplex PCR, a mixture combining 60 forward primers for TCR Vbeta segments and 13 reverse primers for TCR Jbeta segments was used. The CDR3 region of rearranged TCR beta genes was amplified from genomic DNA with a multiplex PCR assay. The Illumina HiSeq System was used to sequence the amplified TCR beta libraries as 87-base-pair reads. The paper's processing steps were these. A later analysis counted approximately 76 million unique TCR beta chains across the 700 or so repertoires, and around 9.9 million of these chains were shared by at least two donors. To remove PCR and sequencing errors, raw reads were error-corrected and collapsed into unique sequences using a nearest-neighbor algorithm that merged closely related sequences. Alignment of CDR3 sequences to IMGT reference sequences was used to assign V, D and J gene segments. For a sequence to be retained, a match of at least six nucleotides to both a V gene segment and a J gene segment was required. A rearrangement counted as productive if the CDR3 had no stop codons and remained in frame with V and J, and every other rearrangement counted as non-productive. Following IMGT convention, CDR3 was defined as the stretch from the second conserved V-encoded cysteine up to the conserved J-encoded phenylalanine. Sequences without an unambiguous match to a single V gene segment were excluded from the earlier analysis of almost 600 of the donors. An earlier analysis of several hundred of the donors called V segments functional above 56.7% productive rearrangements and segregating when the between-donor standard deviation exceeded 5%. A statistical classification framework was built for diagnosing cytomegalovirus status from the catalog of TCR beta chain sequences. V and J gene assignment, in a later analysis, came from comparing TCR nucleotide sequences with IMGT/GENE-DB human TR gene sequences. The TCRdist pipeline was used in a later analysis to assign CDR3 sequences and most-parsimonious VDJ recombination scenarios. A later analysis defined each TCR beta chain by its CDR3 amino acid sequence plus V-gene family, and excluded reads lacking a unique V-gene family. As a way to deal with suspected cross-contamination and a sequencing artifact, a later analysis dropped hundreds of nucleotide sequences that were highly shared and had low generation probability. A later analysis calculated a clonal expansion index for each public chain from normalized within-repertoire ranks of inferred template counts. In a later analysis, generation probabilities were computed using a VDJ recombination model fitted to out-of-frame rearrangements, and the results were checked against IGoR. In a later analysis, TCR-TCR, TCR-HLA and TCR-CMV co-occurrence was scored with hypergeometric tests, and a repertoire-size bias correction was applied to TCR pairs. A later analysis estimated false discovery rates by permuting HLA or CMV assignments 20 times. In a later analysis, co-occurring TCRs were grouped using DBSCAN, and TCRdist sequence similarity was added for clustering within HLA-allele-positive subsets. Repertoires with fewer than 30,000 or more than 120,000 public chains were left out of co-occurrence clustering, as were about 5 repertoires with anomalous nucleotide sharing. In its TCRdb copy, this immuneACCESS table keeps in-frame sequences only and misses some clones. Where compared with another copy, unresolved V genes explain less than half of these, and the others have no known cause. That table furnishes V, J and clone size, whereas the DNA furnished D and trimming. This sample's clone table shows about 200,000 clones. The ten top clones hold around 6% of the sample.

The cohort consisted of approximately 670 healthy bone marrow donors. All cohort members were sampled while nominally healthy, although unrecorded immune exposures were likely present. The donor was CMV seronegative and was included in the group of several hundred seronegative cohort members. A peripheral blood sample was collected from each donor, and TCR beta sequencing was performed on peripheral blood mononuclear cells. Genomic DNA was extracted from the blood cell samples with the Qiagen DNeasy Blood Extraction Kit. Of note for this clone: The antigen it binds to is not known.

The trim is 1 base for V and 6 bases for J, with a gap of 11 bases between the germline ends. The CDR3, from cysteine to phenylalanine, totals 14 residues. Left in the record is the CDR3 DNA by itself, 42 bases read in frame from the first base. Via the germline V gene, CDR1 is MDHEN and CDR2 SYDVKM. This TCR came from a man aged 30-40 years in good health and CMV-seronegative. Sequences were obtained from PBMCs. The chain was built from TRBV28 and TRBJ2-3, with the D segment identity uncertain. The CDR3 reads CASSLSAGADTQYF. The bases read TGTGCCAGCAGTTTATCGGCAGGCGCGGATACGCAGTATTTT.